These 23 T cell receptor beta chains originate from one sample sequenced in a study of T-cell reconstitution after alpha-beta-depleted transplantation in children. Unique molecular identifiers were incorporated during preparation of the TCRbeta library. Using its own MiXCR run on the PCR reads, TCRdb lists one record per CDR3 protein. The sample shows 540,000 or so distinct CDR3 sequences, 20% to 25% of them seen only once. Sequences were derived from PBMCs, mostly from graft donor cells, sampled 360 days after TCRalphabeta/CD19-depleted stem cell transplant. Every receptor here comes from a boy under two years old who had a stem cell transplant for acute myeloid leukemia, so the T cells may come from the graft donor.

The rearrangement joins TRBV30 to TRBJ2-7; 7 bases are a match to TRBD1. The CDR3 consists of 15 residues. Germline trimming cut 0 bases from V and 5 bases from J; bases unmatched to any gene: 10. The germline V gene has CDR1 GTSNPN and CDR2 SVGIG (reference sequence). The CDR3 bases are TGTGCCTGGAGTGTGGGAACAGGGGCCAGTAACGAGCAGTACTTC. Its translation: CAWSVGTGASNEQYF. Full variable domain (rest looked up from reference TRBV30 and TRBJ2-7): SQTIHQWPATLVQPVGSPLSLECTVEGTSNPNLYWYRQAAGRGLQLLFYSVGIGQISSEVPQNLSASRPQDRQFILSSKKLLLSDSGFYLCAWSVGTGASNEQYFGPGTRLTVT.

The J gene is TRBJ2-3, the V gene TRBV7-9; the match to TRBD1 covers 7 bases. There are 16 residues in the CDR3. CDR1 and CDR2 from the germline V gene are SEHNR and FQNEAQ (reference sequence). The J segment lost 2 bases and the V segment lost 0 bases, leaving 5 bases of the junction unmatched. CDR3 sequence reads: CASSLAGTVSTDTQYF. The CDR3, as DNA: TGTGCCAGCAGCTTAGCTGGGACAGTCTCCACAGATACGCAGTATTTT. Filled out from reference TRBV7-9 and TRBJ2-3, the complete variable domain reads DTGVSQNPRHKITKRGQNVTFRCDPISEHNRLYWYRQTLGQGPEFLTYFQNEAQLEKSRLLSDRFSAERPKGSFSTLEIQRTEQGDSAMYLCASSLAGTVSTDTQYFGPGTRLTVL.

The rearrangement uses TRBV20-1 and TRBJ1-2; 7 nucleotides align to TRBD1. CDR1 is DFQATT and CDR2 is SNEGSKA in the germline V gene (reference sequence). The CDR3 covers 14 residues. J lost 8 bases, V lost 5 bases, and 14 bases had no gene match. Written as DNA, the CDR3 is TGCAGTGCTCCTTACAGGGGTAGTATCGGCGGCTACACCTTC. It encodes CSAPYRGSIGGYTF.

This clonotype was observed a few times. The gene calls are TRBV7-6 and TRBJ2-3; 7 positions agree with TRBD2. The trim removed 6 bases at V and 5 bases at J, leaving 5 bases unmatched. The germline V gene has CDR1 SGHVS and CDR2 FNYEAQ. The CDR3 length is 13 residues. CDR3 residues: CASSPGGGDTQYF. The CDR3 DNA reads TGTGCCAGCAGTCCGGGCGGGGGAGATACGCAGTATTTT.

J is TRBJ2-7 and V is TRBV23-1; D not certain. TRBV23-1 is filed as an ORF, its function uncertain. Trimming shortened V by 2 bases and J by 2 bases, and 34 bases separated the two germline ends. The CDR3 spans 22 residues. The CDR3 loop is CASSQREQRVSRFRRVPYEQYV. The CDR3 nucleotides are TGCGCCAGCAGTCAAAGGGAACAGCGAGTCTCAAGGTTCAGAAGGGTTCCCTACGAGCAGTACGTC.

In this sample, this clonotype turned up a few times. The chain employs TRBV5-1 and TRBJ2-3, with TRBD2 as a possible D gene (6 bases). The CDR3 runs 13 residues. The ends were cut back, 4 bases at V and 6 bases at J, with 12 bases in the middle. In germline, CDR1 is SGHRS, CDR2 YFSETQ. CDR3 sequence reads: CASSPVAEDTQYF. The CDR3 coding sequence is TGCGCCAGCAGCCCGGTAGCGGAGGATACGCAGTATTTT.

The CDR3: CASSLSTAGRGAEAFF. The DNA for the CDR3 is TGTGCCAGCAGTTTATCGACAGCTGGCAGGGGCGCTGAAGCTTTCTTT. This rearrangement joins TRBV27 to TRBJ1-1; a weak D match, TRBD1 (6 bases). Trimming took 0 bases from V and 6 from J, leaving 17 bases between them. The CDR3 totals 16 residues. Looked up from germline, CDR1 is MNHEY and CDR2 is SMNVEV (reference sequence).

At least ten counts were recorded for this clonotype. V is TRBV11-3 and J is TRBJ2-5; 7 positions match TRBD1. The germline gives CDR1 SGHNT, CDR2 YENEEA. The CDR3 length is 17 residues. J lost 5 bases, V lost 2 bases, and 14 bases had no gene match. The CDR3 protein is CASSLNSRSGGQETQYF. CDR3 DNA sequence: TGTGCCAGCAGCTTAAACAGTCGCTCAGGGGGTCAGGAGACCCAGTACTTC.

With respect to this clonotype: A much more abundant neighbour one base away suggests this may be a read error. The conserved closing phenylalanine or tryptophan is absent in this CDR3, likely reflecting a read error. This chain uses TRBV5-1 with TRBJ2-1; no clear D. The CDR3 runs to 12 residues. Deletions cut 1 base from V and 8 bases from J, with 7 bases between. CDR1 and CDR2 (germline): SGHRS, YFSETQ. CDR3: CASSLYRDEQFL. CDR3 nucleotides: TGCGCCAGCAGCTTGTATCGGGATGAGCAGTTCCTC.

In this sample, this clonotype turned up a few times. This chain connects TRBV10-2 to TRBJ2-1; 11 nucleotides match TRBD2. CDR1 is WSHSY, CDR2 SAAADI, per germline. J was trimmed by 5 bases and V by 8 bases; bases with no gene match: 5. CDR3 size: 14 residues. The CDR3 loop is CASLLAGGHNEQFF. In DNA, the CDR3 is TGCGCCAGCCTTCTAGCGGGGGGACACAATGAGCAGTTCTTC.

This clonotype was observed a handful of times. One end of the junction does not line up with germline, which may come from a read error. This chain joins TRBV20-1 and TRBJ2-5, with unresolved D. Looked up from germline, CDR1 is DFQATT and CDR2 is SNEGSKA (reference sequence). CDR3 length equals 13 residues. CDR3 nucleotide sequence: TGCAGTGCTAGAGACGCGGACCAGGAGACCCAGTACTTC. Protein: CSARDADQETQYF.

This clonotype was observed at least ten times. The chain couples TRBV29-1 to TRBJ2-1; 7 positions match TRBD2. With V trimmed by 3 bases and J by 4 bases, 6 bases remained unmatched. The CDR3 has 14 amino acids. Germline CDR1 and CDR2: SQVTM and ANQGSEA. In nucleotides, the CDR3 is TGCAGCGTTGAGGCGGGGAGGGCATACAATGAGCAGTTCTTC. Encoded protein: CSVEAGRAYNEQFF.

This clonotype was detected a few times. The gene calls are TRBV20-1 and TRBJ1-6, with 7 positions matching TRBD1. The CDR3 is 17 amino acids. Germline assignment: CDR1 DFQATT and CDR2 SNEGSKA (reference sequence). The ends lost 5 bases at V and 7 bases at J; junction bases unmatched: 17. CDR3 protein: CSAPLSTRQGRNSPLHF. CDR3 coding DNA: TGCAGTGCTCCATTATCTACGCGACAGGGTAGGAATTCACCCCTCCACTTT.

The CDR3 coding sequence is TGTGCCAGCAGCATTTTTGGATCCGGGGGTTGGGAGACCCAGTACTTC. Translated: CASSIFGSGGWETQYF. The chain recombines TRBV7-6 with TRBJ2-5; D might be TRBD2 (6 bases). Germline CDR1 is SGHVS and CDR2 is FNYEAQ. This CDR3 contains 16 residues. V was shortened by 5 bases and J by 5 bases, with 21 bases between the two germline ends.

The rearrangement links TRBV24-1 to TRBJ2-7; tentative D call: TRBD1 (5 bases). V was clipped by 3 bases and J by 7 bases, with 9 bases between them. This CDR3 comprises 12 residues. Germline V CDR1 and CDR2: KGHDR, SFDVKD. The DNA of the CDR3 is TGTGCCACCAGTGATAGGGGCAGAGAGCAGTACTTC. This encodes CATSDRGREQYF.

V gene TRBV20-1 combines with J gene TRBJ2-3, with D perhaps TRBD2 (7 bases). CDR3 length: 14 amino acids. Germline V CDR1 and CDR2: DFQATT, SNEGSKA (reference sequence). Trimming left V 6 bases short and J 4 bases short, with 17 bases between. The CDR3 region is CSAPVGGRSDTQYF. CDR3 coding DNA: TGCAGTGCCCCCGTCGGGGGGCGGTCAGATACGCAGTATTTT.

This clonotype occurred a few times. The rearrangement uses TRBV18 and TRBJ2-3; no firm D call. The CDR3 is made up of 15 amino acids. Trimming left V 6 bases short and J 0 bases short, with 13 bases between. CDR1 and CDR2 from the germline V gene are KGHSH and LQKENI. The CDR3 DNA reads as TGTGCCAGCTCTCTATATCCACGTAGCACAGATACGCAGTATTTT. It yields the protein CASSLYPRSTDTQYF.

This clonotype was counted many times. The CDR3 is CASSYRANEKLFF. CDR3 nucleotide sequence: TGTGCCAGCAGTTACAGGGCGAACGAAAAACTGTTTTTT. The chain is built from TRBV6-5 and TRBJ1-4, with no clear D. V was trimmed by 2 bases and J by 8 bases, leaving 9 bases between them. CDR3 size: 13 residues. The germline CDR1 and CDR2 sequences are MNHEY and SVGAGI.

Only a few counts were recorded for this clonotype. The chain employs TRBV20-1 and TRBJ2-3; D might be TRBD1 or TRBD2, each matching 5 bases. The CDR3 is 16 amino acids. The germline V and J ends were trimmed by 4 bases and 6 bases, with 23 bases remaining between them. The V gene's germline CDR1 is DFQATT and CDR2 SNEGSKA (reference sequence). The DNA for the CDR3 is TGCAGTGCTACGTATCCGGGACGAGGTCAATGGGATACGCAGTATTTT. Amino acids: CSATYPGRGQWDTQYF.

The V call is TRBV20-1, the J call TRBJ2-2; 8 bases agree with TRBD1. Germline trimming cut 2 bases from V and 0 bases from J; bases unmatched to any gene: 5. The CDR3 consists of 16 residues. CDR1 and CDR2 from the germline V gene are DFQATT and SNEGSKA (reference sequence). The CDR3 here is CSARLLQGANTGELFF. The CDR3, as DNA: TGCAGTGCTAGACTATTACAGGGGGCGAACACCGGGGAGCTGTTTTTT.

Comments on this clonotype: Being one base from a much bigger clone, this may be a read error. This sequence joins TRBV20-1 and TRBJ2-3, with TRBD2 matching 9 bases. CDR3 size: 17 residues. The germline gives CDR1 DFQATT, CDR2 SNEGSKA (reference sequence). The DNA of the CDR3 is TGCTGTGCTAGAGGCGGCGGGGGGGATGCTAGCACAGATACGCAGTATTTT. Its translation: CCARGGGGDASTDTQYF.

Ten or more counts support this clonotype. The junction departs from germline at one end; a sequencing error may be responsible. J is TRBJ1-2 and V is TRBV29-1, with D maybe TRBD1 (5 bases). This CDR3 comprises 13 residues. Germline V lookup: CDR1 SQVTM, CDR2 ANQGSEA. For the CDR3, the DNA is TGCAGCGTAGAAGCTGGGACGGCCTATGGCTACACCTTC. Residues: CSVEAGTAYGYTF.

This clonotype has just a few counts. The CDR3 spells CASSLGAGERAFF. CDR3 DNA sequence: TGCGCCAGCAGCTTGGGGGCAGGGGAGAGAGCTTTCTTT. The gene calls are TRBV5-1 and TRBJ1-1; perhaps TRBD1 as D (6 bases). Deletions cut 0 bases from V and 10 bases from J, with 13 bases between. The CDR3 is 13 amino acids. Germline V gives CDR1 SGHRS, CDR2 YFSETQ.